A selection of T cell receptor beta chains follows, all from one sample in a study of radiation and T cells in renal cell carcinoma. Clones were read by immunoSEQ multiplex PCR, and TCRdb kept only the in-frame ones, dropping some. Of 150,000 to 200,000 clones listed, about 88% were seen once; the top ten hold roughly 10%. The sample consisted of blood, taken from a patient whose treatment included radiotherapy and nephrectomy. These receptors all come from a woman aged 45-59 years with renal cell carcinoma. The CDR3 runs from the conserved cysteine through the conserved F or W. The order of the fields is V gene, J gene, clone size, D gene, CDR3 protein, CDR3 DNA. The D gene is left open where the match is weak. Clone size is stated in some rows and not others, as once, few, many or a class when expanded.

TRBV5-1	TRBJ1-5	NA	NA	CASSLTSGDQPQHF	TGCGCCAGCAGCTTAACTAGCGGGGATCAGCCCCAGCATTTT
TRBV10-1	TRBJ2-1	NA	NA	CASRQRRRQFF	TGCGCCAGCAGGCAGAGAAGGAGGCAGTTCTTC
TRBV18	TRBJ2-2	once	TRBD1	CASSGTGNTGELFF	TGTGCCAGCTCGGGGACAGGGAACACCGGGGAGCTGTTTTTT
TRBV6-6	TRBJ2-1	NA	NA	CASSSSLVKGYNEQFF	TGTGCCAGCAGTTCCAGCCTGGTCAAGGGATACAATGAGCAGTTCTTC
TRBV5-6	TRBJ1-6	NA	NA	CASSLAPGGYSPLHF	TGTGCCAGCAGCTTGGCGCCAGGAGGTTATTCACCCCTCCACTTT
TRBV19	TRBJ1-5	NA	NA	CASSIPRGQNNQPQHF	TGTGCCAGTAGTATACCCCGAGGTCAGAACAATCAGCCCCAGCATTTT
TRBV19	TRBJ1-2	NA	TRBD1	CASSMNRGLDYGYTF	TGTGCCAGTAGTATGAACAGGGGGCTCGACTATGGCTACACCTTC
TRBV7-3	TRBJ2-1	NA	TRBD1	CASSRDRHNEQFF	TGTGCCAGCAGCCGGGACAGACACAATGAGCAGTTCTTC
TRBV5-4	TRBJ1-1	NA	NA	CASSLASLGPHTEAFF	TGTGCCAGCAGCTTGGCCTCTTTGGGGCCGCACACTGAAGCTTTCTTT
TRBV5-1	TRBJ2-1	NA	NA	CASSHLGTDNEQFF	TGCGCCAGCAGCCACCTAGGGACGGACAATGAGCAGTTCTTC
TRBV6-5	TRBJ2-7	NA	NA	CASSYLYEQYF	TGTGCCAGCAGTTACTTGTACGAGCAGTACTTC
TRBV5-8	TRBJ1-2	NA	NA	CASSLFTAYYGYTF	TGTGCCAGCAGCTTGTTTACAGCTTACTATGGCTACACCTTC
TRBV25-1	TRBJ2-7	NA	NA	CASSELGLESYEQYF	TGTGCCAGCAGTGAATTGGGACTGGAATCCTACGAGCAGTACTTC
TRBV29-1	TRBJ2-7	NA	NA	CSVRQDSYEQYF	TGCAGCGTTCGACAGGACTCCTACGAGCAGTACTTC
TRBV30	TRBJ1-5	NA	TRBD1	CALDRGLNQPQHF	TGTGCCTTGGACAGGGGGTTGAATCAGCCCCAGCATTTT
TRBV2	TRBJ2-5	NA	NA	CASSRDFQETQYF	TGTGCCAGCAGTCGGGACTTCCAAGAGACCCAGTACTTC
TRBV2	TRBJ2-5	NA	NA	CASSEAYKGETQYF	TGTGCCAGCAGTGAAGCGTATAAGGGGGAGACCCAGTACTTC
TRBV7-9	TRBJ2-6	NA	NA	CASSFYSGANVLTF	TGTGCCAGCAGCTTTTACTCTGGGGCCAACGTCCTGACTTTC
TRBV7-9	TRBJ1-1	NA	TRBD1	CASSLYDVGTGERAFF	TGTGCCAGCAGCTTATATGATGTCGGGACAGGGGAGAGAGCTTTCTTT
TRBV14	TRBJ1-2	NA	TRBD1	CASSRRVTGGHYGYTF	TGTGCCAGCAGCCGAAGGGTTACAGGGGGGCACTATGGCTACACCTTC
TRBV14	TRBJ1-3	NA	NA	CASSKTRGAGNTIYF	TGTGCCAGCAGCAAAACCCGGGGTGCCGGAAACACCATATATTTT
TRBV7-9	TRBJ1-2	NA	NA	CASSLVAVYGYTF	TGTGCCAGCAGCTTAGTGGCAGTCTATGGCTACACCTTC
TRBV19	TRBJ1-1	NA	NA	CASKQGIHTEAFF	TGTGCCAGTAAGCAGGGAATTCACACTGAAGCTTTCTTT
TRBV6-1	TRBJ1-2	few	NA	CASSRDGGYGYTF	TGTGCCAGCAGCCGGGACGGGGGGTATGGCTACACCTTC
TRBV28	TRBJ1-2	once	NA	CASSFSYQGGYTF	TGTGCCAGCAGTTTTTCCTACCAGGGAGGCTACACCTTC
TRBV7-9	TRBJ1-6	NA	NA	CASSLEGGASPLHF	TGTGCCAGCAGCTTAGAAGGAGGAGCTTCACCCCTCCACTTT
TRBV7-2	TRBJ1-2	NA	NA	CASSLGTTSLDGYTF	TGTGCCAGCAGCTTAGGCACTACCTCCTTAGATGGCTACACCTTC
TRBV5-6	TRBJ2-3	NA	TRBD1	CASSSTGGTDTQYF	TGTGCCAGCAGCTCAACAGGGGGCACAGATACGCAGTATTTT
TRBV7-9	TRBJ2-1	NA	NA	CASRDSYGEQFF	TGTGCCAGCAGGGATTCATACGGTGAGCAGTTCTTC
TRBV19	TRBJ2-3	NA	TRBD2	CASSKVRGGANTDTQYF	TGTGCCAGTAGCAAAGTACGGGGGGGGGCTAACACAGATACGCAGTATTTT
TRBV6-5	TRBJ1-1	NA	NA	CASSYQGKEAFF	TGTGCCAGCAGTTACCAGGGGAAAGAAGCTTTCTTT
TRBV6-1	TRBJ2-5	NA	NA	CASSEAVAAYF	TGTGCCAGCAGTGAAGCGGTAGCAGCCTACTTC
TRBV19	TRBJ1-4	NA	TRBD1	CASSGRGQGARKLFF	TGTGCCAGTAGCGGCAGGGGACAGGGGGCGAGAAAACTGTTTTTT
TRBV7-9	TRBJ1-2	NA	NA	CASSLSREYGYTF	TGTGCCAGCAGCTTAAGCAGGGAGTATGGCTACACCTTC
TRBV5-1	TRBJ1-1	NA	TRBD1	CASSWTSRGLNTEAFF	TGCGCCAGCAGCTGGACCAGCAGGGGGCTGAACACTGAAGCTTTCTTT
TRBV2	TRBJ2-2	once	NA	CASSEIRTGELFF	TGTGCCAGCAGTGAAATTAGGACCGGGGAGCTGTTTTTT
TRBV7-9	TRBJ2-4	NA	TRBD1	CASSLGDGQGGLAKNIQYF	TGTGCCAGCAGCTTAGGGGACGGACAGGGGGGATTAGCCAAAAACATTCAGTACTTC
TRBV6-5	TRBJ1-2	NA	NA	CASCPTLNYGYTF	TGTGCCAGCTGTCCGACTTTAAACTATGGCTACACCTTC
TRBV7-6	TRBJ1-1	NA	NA	CASSSQAYTEAFF	TGTGCCAGCAGCTCCCAGGCTTACACTGAAGCTTTCTTT
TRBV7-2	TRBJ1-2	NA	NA	CASSQLAGYGYTF	TGTGCCAGCAGCCAGTTAGCGGGTTATGGCTACACCTTC
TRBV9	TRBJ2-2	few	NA	CASSVGYGELFF	TGTGCCAGCAGCGTTGGTTACGGGGAGCTGTTTTTT
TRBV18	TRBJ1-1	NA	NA	CASSPPSPSLNTEAFF	TGTGCCAGCTCACCACCGTCTCCGTCGCTAAACACTGAAGCTTTCTTT
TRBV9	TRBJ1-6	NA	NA	CASSVAKANSPLHF	TGTGCCAGCAGCGTAGCTAAGGCTAATTCACCCCTCCACTTT
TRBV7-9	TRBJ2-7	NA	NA	CASSLAGSSYEQYF	TGTGCCAGCAGCTTAGCAGGCTCCTCCTACGAGCAGTACTTC
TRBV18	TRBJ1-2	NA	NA	CASSPTAEIYGYTF	TGTGCCAGCTCACCTACAGCGGAGATCTATGGCTACACCTTC
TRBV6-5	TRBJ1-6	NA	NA	CASSYGGQNSPLHF	TGTGCCAGCAGTTATGGGGGTCAGAATTCACCCCTCCACTTT
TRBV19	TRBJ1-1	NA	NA	CASSGGGRNTEAFF	TGTGCCAGTTCGGGGGGAGGGAGAAACACTGAAGCTTTCTTT
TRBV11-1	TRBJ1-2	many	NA	CASSSRGGYTF	TGTGCCAGCAGCTCCCGGGGTGGCTACACCTTC
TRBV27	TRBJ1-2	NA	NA	CASSLKGYYGYTF	TGTGCCAGCAGTTTAAAGGGGTACTATGGCTACACCTTC
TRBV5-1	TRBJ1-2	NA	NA	CASRWWSLSNYGYTF	TGCGCCAGCCGGTGGTGGTCACTATCGAACTATGGCTACACCTTC
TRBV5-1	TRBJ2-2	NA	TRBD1	CASSSTGTGGWAGELFF	TGCGCCAGCAGCTCCACCGGGACAGGGGGCTGGGCCGGGGAGCTGTTTTTT